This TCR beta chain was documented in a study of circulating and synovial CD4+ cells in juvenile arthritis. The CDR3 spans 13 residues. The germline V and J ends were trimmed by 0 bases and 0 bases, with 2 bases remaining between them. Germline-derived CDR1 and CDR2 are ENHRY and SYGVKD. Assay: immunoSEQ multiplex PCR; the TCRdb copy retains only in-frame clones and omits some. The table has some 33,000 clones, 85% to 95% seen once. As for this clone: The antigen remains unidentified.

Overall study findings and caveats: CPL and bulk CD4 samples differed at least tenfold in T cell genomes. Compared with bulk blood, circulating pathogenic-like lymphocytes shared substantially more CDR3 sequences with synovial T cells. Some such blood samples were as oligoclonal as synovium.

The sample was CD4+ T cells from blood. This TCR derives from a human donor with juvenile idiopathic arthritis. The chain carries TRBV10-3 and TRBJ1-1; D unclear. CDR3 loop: CAISESLNTEAFF. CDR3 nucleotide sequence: TGTGCCATCAGTGAGTCCTTGAACACTGAAGCTTTCTTT.